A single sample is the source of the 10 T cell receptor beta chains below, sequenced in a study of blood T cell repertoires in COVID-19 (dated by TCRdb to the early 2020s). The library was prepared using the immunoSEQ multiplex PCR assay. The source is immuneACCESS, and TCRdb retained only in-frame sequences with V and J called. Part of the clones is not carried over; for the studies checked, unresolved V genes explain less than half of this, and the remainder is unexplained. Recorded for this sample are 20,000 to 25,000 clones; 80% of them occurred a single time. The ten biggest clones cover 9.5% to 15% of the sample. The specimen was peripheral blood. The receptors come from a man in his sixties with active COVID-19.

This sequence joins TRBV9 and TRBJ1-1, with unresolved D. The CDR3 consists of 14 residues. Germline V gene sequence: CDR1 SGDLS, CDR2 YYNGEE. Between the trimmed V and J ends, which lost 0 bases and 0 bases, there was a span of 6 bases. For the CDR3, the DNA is TGTGCCAGCAGCGTAGGGAGCATGAACACTGAAGCTTTCTTT. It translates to CASSVGSMNTEAFF.

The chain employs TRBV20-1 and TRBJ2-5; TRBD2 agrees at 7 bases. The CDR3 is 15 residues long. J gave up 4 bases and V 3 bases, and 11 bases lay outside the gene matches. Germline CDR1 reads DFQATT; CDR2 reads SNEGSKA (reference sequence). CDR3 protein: CSASTDGRRVETQYF. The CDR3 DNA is TGCAGTGCTAGTACCGACGGGAGGAGAGTAGAGACCCAGTACTTC.

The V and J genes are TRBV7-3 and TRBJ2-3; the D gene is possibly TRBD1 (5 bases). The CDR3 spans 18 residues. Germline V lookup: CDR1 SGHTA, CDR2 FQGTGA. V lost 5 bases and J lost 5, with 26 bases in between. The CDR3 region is CASSLQGQMVPPGDTQYF. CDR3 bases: TGTGCCAGCAGCCTGCAGGGTCAGATGGTTCCTCCCGGAGATACGCAGTATTTT. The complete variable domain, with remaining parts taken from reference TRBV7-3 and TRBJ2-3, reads GAGVSQTPSNKVTEKGKYVELRCDPISGHTALYWYRQSLGQGPEFLIYFQGTGAADDSGLPNDRFFAVRPEGSVSTLKIQRTERGDSAVYLCASSLQGQMVPPGDTQYFGPGTRLTVL.

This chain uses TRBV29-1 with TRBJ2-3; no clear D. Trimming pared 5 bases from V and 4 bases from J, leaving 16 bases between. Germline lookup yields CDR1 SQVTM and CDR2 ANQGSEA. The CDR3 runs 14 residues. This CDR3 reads CSVQGGQSSDTQYF. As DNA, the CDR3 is TGCAGCGTTCAAGGTGGGCAATCATCAGATACGCAGTATTTT.

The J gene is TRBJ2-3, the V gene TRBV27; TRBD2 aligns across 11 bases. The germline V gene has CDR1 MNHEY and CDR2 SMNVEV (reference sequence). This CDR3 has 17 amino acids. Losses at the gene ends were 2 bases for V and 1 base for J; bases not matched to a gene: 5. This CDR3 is CASSLRASGRRTDTQYF. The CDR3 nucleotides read TGTGCCAGCAGTTTACGGGCTAGCGGGAGGCGCACAGATACGCAGTATTTT.

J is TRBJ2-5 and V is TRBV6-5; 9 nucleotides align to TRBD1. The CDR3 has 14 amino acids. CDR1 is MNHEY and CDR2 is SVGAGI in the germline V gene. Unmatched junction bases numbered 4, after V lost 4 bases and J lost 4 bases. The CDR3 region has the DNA TGTGCCAGCAGTTCCGGGACAGGGCGAGAGACCCAGTACTTC. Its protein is CASSSGTGRETQYF.

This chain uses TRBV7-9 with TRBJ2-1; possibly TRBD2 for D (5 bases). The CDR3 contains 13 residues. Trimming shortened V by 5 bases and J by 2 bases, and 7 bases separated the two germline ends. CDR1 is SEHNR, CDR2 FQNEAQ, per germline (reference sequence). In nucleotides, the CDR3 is TGTGCCAGCAGCACCGGGACCTACAATGAGCAGTTCTTC. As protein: CASSTGTYNEQFF.

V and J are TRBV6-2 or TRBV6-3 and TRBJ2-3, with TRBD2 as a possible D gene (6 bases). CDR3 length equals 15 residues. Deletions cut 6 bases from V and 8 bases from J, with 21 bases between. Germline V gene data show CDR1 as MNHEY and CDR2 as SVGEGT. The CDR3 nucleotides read TGTGCCAGCAGCCCGAGAATCTCGGAGCGGGCTACGCAGTATTTT. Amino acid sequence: CASSPRISERATQYF.

CDR3 sequence (DNA): TGTGCCAGCAGCTTTCCCGACAGCTCCTACGAGCAGTACTTC. It is translated as CASSFPDSSYEQYF. The chain employs TRBV7-3 and TRBJ2-7, with D possibly matching TRBD1 (5 bases). This CDR3 is built from 14 residues. Germline values: CDR1 SGHTA, CDR2 FQGTGA. The V gene lost 3 bases and the J gene lost 0 bases, with 9 bases spanning the gap.

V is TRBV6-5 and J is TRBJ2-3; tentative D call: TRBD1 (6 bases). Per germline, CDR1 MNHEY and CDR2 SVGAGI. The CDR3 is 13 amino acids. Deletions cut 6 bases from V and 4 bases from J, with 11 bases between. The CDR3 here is CASRPTGPDTQYF. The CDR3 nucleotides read TGTGCCAGCAGGCCCACAGGGCCAGATACGCAGTATTTT.